This T cell receptor beta chain was documented in a study of cytomegalovirus exposure and HLA in healthy donors. Broader study findings: Earlier analysis looked at TCR beta V segments, and most were productive about 87% or about 30% of the time. A later analysis, which compared TCR beta chains of equal frequency, found the HLA-associated ones more clonally expanded. Later on, a genetic analysis was performed. It linked a missense variant in DCLRE1C with V- and J-gene trimming of TCR beta. A later analysis showed TCR association rates differing by HLA locus, peaking at DRB1 and lowest at HLA-C.

The germline V gene has CDR1 MNHEY and CDR2 SVGAGI. The ends lost 7 bases at V and 4 bases at J; junction bases unmatched: 7. This CDR3 has 14 amino acids. Notes on this clone: The antigen is unknown.

PCR used 60 Vbeta primers and 13 Jbeta primers. TCRdb keeps only in-frame clones here, not all; method: immunoSEQ multiplex PCR. The profile covers about 110,000 clones, with roughly 79% appearing a single time and around 7.7% taken by the ten largest. Sequences were obtained from PBMCs. The sequence derives from a woman aged 45 to 65 in good health and CMV-seropositive. V and J are TRBV6-5 and TRBJ2-7; 10 bases match TRBD1. Here the CDR3 DNA reads TGTGCCAGCAAATCGACAGGGGGCCCGTACGAGCAGTACTTC. Residues: CASKSTGGPYEQYF.